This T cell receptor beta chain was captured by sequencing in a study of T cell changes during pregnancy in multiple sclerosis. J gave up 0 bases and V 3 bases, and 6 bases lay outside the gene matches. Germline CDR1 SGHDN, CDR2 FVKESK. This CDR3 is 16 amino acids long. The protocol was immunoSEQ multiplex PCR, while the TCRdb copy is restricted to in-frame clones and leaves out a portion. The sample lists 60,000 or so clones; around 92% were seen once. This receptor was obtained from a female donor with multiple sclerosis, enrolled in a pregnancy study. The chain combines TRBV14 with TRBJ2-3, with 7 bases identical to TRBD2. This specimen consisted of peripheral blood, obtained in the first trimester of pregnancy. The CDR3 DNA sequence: TGTGCCAGCAGCCACGGGGGGATCCCTAGCACAGATACGCAGTATTTT. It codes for CASSHGGIPSTDTQYF.